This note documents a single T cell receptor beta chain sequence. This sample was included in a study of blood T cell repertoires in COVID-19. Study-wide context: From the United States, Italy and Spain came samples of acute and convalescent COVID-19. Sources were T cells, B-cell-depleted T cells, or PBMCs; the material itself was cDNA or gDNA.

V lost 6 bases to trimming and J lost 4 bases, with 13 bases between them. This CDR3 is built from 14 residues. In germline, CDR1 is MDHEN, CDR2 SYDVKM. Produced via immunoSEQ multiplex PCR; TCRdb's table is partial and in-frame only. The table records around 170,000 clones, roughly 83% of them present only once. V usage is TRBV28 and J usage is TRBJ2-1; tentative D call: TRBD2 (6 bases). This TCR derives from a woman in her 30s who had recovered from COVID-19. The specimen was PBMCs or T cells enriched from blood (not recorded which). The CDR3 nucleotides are TGTGCCAGCAGGGCACCGGGACTTTACAATGAGCAGTTCTTC. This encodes CASRAPGLYNEQFF. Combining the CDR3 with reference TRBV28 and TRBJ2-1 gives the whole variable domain DVKVTQSSRYLVKRTGEKVFLECVQDMDHENMFWYRQDPGLGLRLIYFSYDVKMKEKGDIPEGYSVSREKKERFSLILESASTNQTSMYLCASRAPGLYNEQFFGPGTRLTVL.